The rows below give T cell receptor beta chains drawn from one sample of a study of human T cells and chemical hapten exposure. TCRdb re-analysed the RACE reads in MiXCR, keeping a single row per CDR3 protein. The sample records 110,000 to 150,000 distinct CDR3 sequences, approximately 12% being singletons. Sample: whole blood, taken in connection with sensitization to the hapten diphenylcyclopropenone (DPC). The receptor source for this set is a woman aged 45-65 years with alopecia areata. Some clones in this sample may be carry-over from other donors' samples. The conserved cysteine and the conserved F or W are not part of the CDR3 here. D genes are given only for firm matches.

V gene,J gene,D gene,CDR3 length,CDR3 protein
TRBV5-5,TRBJ1-4,NA,13,ASSLAGGTHEKLF
TRBV6-5,TRBJ2-5,NA,12,ASSASGRPETQY
TRBV18,TRBJ2-1,NA,13,ASSPLNSDQNEQF
TRBV2,TRBJ1-1,NA,11,ASSPGTTYEAF
TRBV4-3,TRBJ1-2,NA,12,ASSQEGRGGGYT
TRBV20-1,TRBJ2-5,NA,11,SAREPRAETQY
TRBV20-1,TRBJ2-2,TRBD2,15,SARAASGRVHTGELF
TRBV4-2,TRBJ2-3,NA,13,ASSQVAGYTDTQY
TRBV18,TRBJ2-3,NA,13,ASSGNSARTDTQY
TRBV6-6,TRBJ2-7,TRBD2,12,ASSGLADSYEQY
TRBV6-2/TRBV6-3,TRBJ1-5,NA,17,ASSPRRGAELALNQPQH
TRBV2,TRBJ2-3,NA,12,ASTRASATDTQY
TRBV2,TRBJ2-7,NA,12,ASSVTGGGYEQY
TRBV9,TRBJ2-7,NA,11,ASSVTDRYEQY
TRBV5-4,TRBJ2-2,TRBD2,13,ASSFMIAGAGELF
TRBV6-2/TRBV6-3,TRBJ1-1,NA,13,ASRTAGASGTEAF
TRBV7-2,TRBJ2-3,NA,10,ASSLEGYTQY
TRBV5-4,TRBJ2-2,NA,11,ASSFDPTGELF
TRBV30,TRBJ2-1,NA,9,AWSPGVREF
TRBV7-2,TRBJ1-6,NA,13,ASSLPRTPNSPLH
TRBV5-1,TRBJ2-7,TRBD2,14,ASSHRTSGRNYEQY
TRBV2,TRBJ2-7,TRBD2,12,ASRVAGTAYEQY
TRBV12-3/TRBV12-4,TRBJ2-2,TRBD2,13,ASSLAGQNTGELF
TRBV28,TRBJ2-1,NA,14,ASSSGTFGLYNEQF
TRBV15,TRBJ2-2,NA,13,ATSPRGGDTGELF
TRBV5-4,TRBJ1-1,TRBD1,11,ASSFTGAPEAF
TRBV29-1,TRBJ2-2,NA,10,SVQTGAGELF
TRBV24-1,TRBJ2-3,TRBD2,11,ATGGGVTDTQY
TRBV29-1,TRBJ1-2,NA,13,SVGQPYPNNYGYT
TRBV6-2/TRBV6-3,TRBJ1-6,NA,13,ASSARQALGEALH
TRBV7-8,TRBJ2-3,TRBD1,15,ASSLAQGQGRTDTQY
TRBV7-8,TRBJ1-4,NA,14,ASSPTRTATNEKLF
TRBV16,TRBJ1-5,TRBD1,12,ASSQPSGGQPQH
TRBV19,TRBJ1-5,TRBD1,15,ASSTYTGTGGDQPQH
TRBV12-3/TRBV12-4,TRBJ2-3,NA,12,AASRDSRVDTQY
TRBV29-1,TRBJ2-7,TRBD2,13,SAEGTSGRYAEQY
TRBV28,TRBJ1-3,TRBD1,13,ASSTPGTGVNTIY
TRBV18,TRBJ1-2,TRBD1,14,ASSTRDRGRPNGYT
TRBV12-3/TRBV12-4,TRBJ1-5,TRBD1,13,ASSLWDRGGQPQH
TRBV5-1,TRBJ2-3,NA,14,ASSLEGRTSTDTQY
TRBV7-3,TRBJ2-1,NA,12,ASSLYGAASEQF
TRBV18,TRBJ1-1,NA,13,ASSPGSALNTEAF
TRBV6-2/TRBV6-3,TRBJ2-7,TRBD1,12,ASSSPGQGNEQY